The rows below give T cell receptor beta chains drawn from one sample of a study of tumor-infiltrating lymphocytes in primary liver carcinoma. In TCRdb, the multiplex PCR reads were re-called with MiXCR into one record per CDR3 protein. The top ten hold roughly 18% of the sample, which has roughly 200,000 distinct CDR3 sequences, around four fifths seen once. Sequencing was carried out using tumor tissue from primary liver carcinoma. These receptors were obtained from a middle-aged man with primary liver carcinoma and hepatitis B virus infection. CDR3s include the opening cysteine and the closing phenylalanine or tryptophan. Each record gives: J gene, D gene, V gene, clone size, CDR3 protein, CDR3 DNA. D genes are given only for firm matches. Clone size appears in some rows only: once, few, many, or a class for an expanded clone.

>TRBJ2-2|NA|TRBV12-3/TRBV12-4|NA
CASSFLAGGFNTGELFF
TGTGCCAGCAGTTTTCTCGCCGGAGGATTTAACACCGGGGAGCTGTTTTTT
>TRBJ2-2|NA|TRBV28|NA
CASIPGQMNTGGLFF
TGTGCCAGCATTCCGGGACAGATGAACACCGGGGGGTTGTTTTTT
>TRBJ2-1|NA|TRBV29-1|NA
CSVGEVYNEPSF
TGCAGCGTTGGAGAGGTATACAATGAGCCGTCCTTC
>TRBJ1-5|TRBD1|TRBV6-1|NA
CASGPTGGRGKVNQPHHF
TGTGCTAGCGGCCCAACAGGGGGACGGGGGAAAGTTAATCAGCCCCACCATTTT
>TRBJ2-4|NA|TRBV5-4|NA
CVSGTAKNIQNF
TGTGTCAGCGGGACAGCCAAAAACATTCAGAACTTC
>TRBJ2-7|TRBD2|TRBV29-1|NA
CRVGGTSGIFNKQYF
TGCAGGGTTGGGGGGACTAGCGGGATTTTCAACAAGCAGTACTTC
>TRBJ1-5|NA|TRBV24-1|NA
CTTIDPAGPGEPQHF
TGTACCACAATTGATCCCGCGGGTCCGGGGGAGCCCCAGCATTTT
>TRBJ1-2|NA|TRBV6-5|NA
CASTDGRGDTF
TGTGCCAGCACCGATGGGAGAGGCGACACGTTC
>TRBJ1-1|NA|TRBV7-2|few
CASSLGGGAPMNTEAFF
TGTGCCAGCAGCTTAGGAGGGGGGGCACCCATGAACACTGAAGCTTTCTTT
>TRBJ1-6|TRBD1|TRBV6-5|NA
CTSSYTQGLESPPHF
TGTACCAGTAGTTACACACAGGGGCTGGAGTCACCCCCCCACTTT
>TRBJ2-7|TRBD2|TRBV9|NA
CASSPAAGVSYEQYF
TGTGCCAGCAGCCCCGCAGCGGGAGTCTCCTACGAGCAGTACTTC
>TRBJ2-1|NA|TRBV5-6|NA
CDSSYFRPYNEQFF
TGTGACAGCAGCTACTTTCGCCCTTACAATGAGCAGTTCTTC
>TRBJ2-2|TRBD1|TRBV28|NA
CASITRDSPIGELFF
TGTGCCAGCATTACCAGGGACAGTCCAATCGGGGAGCTGTTTTTT
>TRBJ2-5|NA|TRBV5-6|NA
CASSFGTEGTQYF
TGTGCCAGCAGCTTCGGCACGGAAGGGACCCAGTACTTT
>TRBJ2-1|NA|TRBV7-9|NA
CANSLEDWEWQFF
TGTGCCAACAGCTTAGAGGATTGGGAATGGCAATTCTTC
>TRBJ2-3|NA|TRBV29-1|NA
CSVGRDTTGTDTHYF
TGCAGCGTAGGACGGGACACTACTGGCACAGATACGCATTATTTT
>TRBJ2-7|TRBD2|TRBV11-2|NA
CANSPSSIQGTGREKQYF
TGTGCCAACAGCCCTAGCTCAATCCAGGGTACTGGGCGGGAGAAACAGTACTTC
>TRBJ1-1|TRBD1|TRBV29-1|once
CSAPGQLVTEAFF
TGCAGCGCTCCGGGACAGCTGGTGACCGAAGCTTTCTTT
>TRBJ1-2|NA|TRBV6-1|once
CANSVTGNANFGYTF
TGTGCCAACAGTGTCACAGGGAACGCTAACTTTGGCTACACCTTC
>TRBJ1-6|NA|TRBV11-2|NA
CASSLVIGGPLHF
TGTGCCAGCAGCTTAGTTATTGGTGGCCCCCTCCACTTT
>TRBJ2-7|NA|TRBV28|NA
CVSSLQRPVGQYF
TGTGTCAGCAGTTTACAGAGGCCCGTTGGGCAGTACTTC
>TRBJ2-5|TRBD2|TRBV11-2|NA
CASSCGSLLAGGLGETQYF
TGTGCCAGCAGCTGTGGTAGCCTTCTAGCGGGAGGGCTGGGAGAGACTCAGTACTTC
>TRBJ1-1|NA|TRBV29-1|NA
CSVEPRHEAEAFF
TGTAGCGTTGAACCAAGGCATGAGGCTGAAGCTTTCTTT
>TRBJ1-1|NA|TRBV11-2|NA
CTRSSGLNTEAFF
TGTACCAGGAGCTCAGGCCTGAACACTGAAGCTTTCTTT
>TRBJ2-7|NA|TRBV29-1|NA
CSVRVLQSSYEQYF
TGCAGCGTGCGAGTTTTACAGAGCTCCTACGAGCAATACTTC
>TRBJ2-3|NA|TRBV5-4|many
CASSLRSTDTQYF
TGTGCCAGCAGCTTGAGGAGCACAGATACGCAGTATTTT